This T cell receptor (beta chain) stems from a study of blood T cell repertoires in COVID-19. Per germline, CDR1 SGHAT and CDR2 FQNNGV. The CDR3 is 14 amino acids. The ends were cut back, 1 base at V and 5 bases at J, with 9 bases in the middle. Per the authors' pipeline: Cell counts per sample came from amplifying reference gene primers. Produced via immunoSEQ multiplex PCR; TCRdb's table is partial and in-frame only. Clone size and the V and J calls come from that table; the DNA yielded D and trimming. The table lists around 150,000 clones, about 90% of them singletons. Sequenced material: peripheral blood. This TCR derives from a man aged 25-45 years with COVID-19, enrolled during active disease. The chain recombines TRBV11-2 with TRBJ2-1; no clear D gene. CDR3 sequence (DNA): TGTGCCAGCAGCTTAGCTAGGCCAGACAATGAGCAGTTCTTC. The encoded protein is CASSLARPDNEQFF.